This TCR beta chain was sequenced in a study of identical twins. A universal primer site came from template switching; cDNA carried unique molecular identifiers. Each CDR3 protein gets one entry after TCRdb re-called the 5' RACE reads with MiXCR. The sample includes some 500,000 distinct CDR3 sequences, around 20% of them seen just once. CDR1 and CDR2 from the germline V gene are SQVTM and ANQGSEA. This CDR3 is built from 13 residues. Trimming took 7 bases from V and 7 from J, leaving 20 bases between them. This clonotype was seen a few times. These same records also appear under a second study, on T cells expressing NK-cell markers. That study adds: Restricting sorting to alpha-beta TCR T cells was achieved in several experiments by an anti-gamma-delta TCR antibody.

The receptor was isolated from a young woman in good health. The material sequenced was CD4+ T cells sorted from blood. The J gene is TRBJ2-7, the V gene TRBV29-1; no reliable D call. The DNA for the CDR3 is TGCAGCGCAGTAGACAACCGACTGGGGGAGCAGTACTTC. As protein: CSAVDNRLGEQYF.